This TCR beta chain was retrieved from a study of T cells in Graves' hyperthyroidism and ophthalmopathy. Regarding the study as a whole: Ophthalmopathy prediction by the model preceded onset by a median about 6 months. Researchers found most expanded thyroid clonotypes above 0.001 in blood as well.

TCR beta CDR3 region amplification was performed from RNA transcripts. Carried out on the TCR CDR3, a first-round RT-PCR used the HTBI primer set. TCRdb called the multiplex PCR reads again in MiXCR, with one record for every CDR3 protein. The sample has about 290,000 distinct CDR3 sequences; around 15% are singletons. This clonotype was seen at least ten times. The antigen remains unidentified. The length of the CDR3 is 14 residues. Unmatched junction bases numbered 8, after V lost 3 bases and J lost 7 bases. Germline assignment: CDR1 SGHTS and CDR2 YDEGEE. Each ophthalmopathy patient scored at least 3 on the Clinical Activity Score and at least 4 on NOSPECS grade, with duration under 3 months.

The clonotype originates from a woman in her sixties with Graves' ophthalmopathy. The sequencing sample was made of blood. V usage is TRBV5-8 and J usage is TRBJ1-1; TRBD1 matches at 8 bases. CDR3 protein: CASSSQGGSIEAFF. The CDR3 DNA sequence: TGTGCCAGCAGCTCACAGGGGGGTTCTATTGAAGCTTTCTTT. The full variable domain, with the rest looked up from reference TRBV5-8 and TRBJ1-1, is EAGVTQSPTHLIKTRGQQATLRCSPISGHTSVYWYQQALGLGLQFLLWYDEGEERNRGNFPPRFSGRQFPNYSSELNVNALELEDSALYLCASSSQGGSIEAFFGQGTRLTVV.